This T cell receptor (beta chain) stems from a study of beta chain features in type 1 diabetes (dated 2018 in TCRdb). The study in broad terms: Mean age, gender distribution, total cell number and subset yield were not different between patients and healthy donors. In the study, TCRB repertoires of sorted circulating CD4+ T cell subsets from recently diagnosed type 1 diabetes patients were compared with those of matched healthy donors. A total of about 100 million sorted cells were examined across all samples, and RNA yield correlated strongly with the number of cells per subset. Regulatory and stem cell-like memory subsets were isolated from only 8 patients and about 8 healthy donors, whereas naive and central memory subsets came from all 28 donors.

This clone has only a few counts. Its antigen is still unknown. Per-base qualities were not stored, and no clone one base away is much larger. Each donor gave one peripheral blood draw, approximately 110 mL on average, collected into heparinised tubes. Naive, central memory, regulatory and stem cell-like memory CD4+ T cells were sorted on a BD FACSAria II using a panel including CD45RO, CCR7, CD25, CD127, CD95 and CD27. A purity above 98% was achieved for all sorted populations. Right away, PBMCs were isolated by Lymphoprep density gradient centrifugation and were stained directly, with no culture step. To minimize batch effects, samples were stained and sorted in pairs, one healthy donor with one patient per experiment. What the research found in general, with its limitations: A moderate but significant shortening of TCRB CDR3 length was observed in type 1 diabetes patients in all four CD4+ subsets. Sequencing cDNA rather than genomic DNA could over-represent highly expressing activated cells, although activation and CD3 levels did not differ between groups. PCR may preferentially amplify shorter templates, but because patient and control samples were amplified and corrected together, any resulting skew would affect both groups equally. Because the HLA sub-analyses included only small numbers of individuals, any influence of HLA type on TCRB rearrangement was left unresolved. The naive, central memory and regulatory TCRB repertoires appeared to resemble one another more closely among patients than among healthy donors. At VDJ recombination sites, patients with type 1 diabetes made fewer insertions and deleted more nucleotides, a pattern implying thymic rearrangement abnormalities.

The High Capacity cDNA Reverse Transcription Kit was used to reverse transcribe all of the isolated RNA, meaning that expressed TCRB transcripts were what got sequenced. Naive, central memory and regulatory T cell samples underwent deep immunoSEQ sequencing, averaging around 4 million total reads per sample. Sorted cells were lysed in RLT buffer and RNA was extracted with DNase-treated RNeasy Micro or Mini kits, depending on cell number. Each cell subset was processed separately to prevent cross-contamination, with patient and healthy donor samples processed together. The immunoSEQ multiplex PCR was used to amplify TCRB sequences from cDNA, yielding 87-bp fragments that span the CDR3 region. Sequencing of the amplicons was done on the Illumina HiSeq platform. As for the authors' bioinformatics: Synthetic template baselines were used to correct PCR bias computationally, reads within Hamming distance 2 were collapsed, and singletons that could not be merged were discarded. Reads were aligned against IMGT so that V, D and J genes, CDR3 length and insertions or deletions at six rearrangement sites could be assigned. Within each subset, clonotype counts were normalized to the number of sorted cells before true diversity and Gini coefficients were calculated with the tcR R package. The overlap coefficient, calculated on TCRB nucleotide sequences, was used to quantify repertoire sharing. Out-of-frame TCRB sequences from naive cells were analyzed to stand in for the pre-selection repertoire. Here the immuneACCESS table is served through TCRdb, limited to in-frame sequences with V and J called. Missing clones are a known gap in these copies; in checked studies unresolved V genes cover under half, and the rest lacks a known reason. The V and J calls and clone size come from that table; D and trimming were worked out from the DNA. The sample table shows hundreds of thousands of clones, and 15% to 20% are seen once. Jointly, the top ten make up 0.023% of the sample.

Relative to germline, V is missing 5 bases and J is missing 4 bases, with 5 bases of the junction outside any gene match. CDR1 and CDR2 were assigned from the germline V gene (reference sequence) as MNHNY and SVGAGI. There are 15 amino acids in the CDR3, from cysteine to phenylalanine inclusive. This entry keeps only the CDR3 DNA: 45 bases, framed from base 1. The receptor was isolated from a woman aged 18-29 years in good health. Sequenced input: naive CD4+ T cells from blood. Sample cell subset or site, as interpreted from the label and publication: true naive CD4+ T cells. The sequence is built from TRBV6-6 and TRBJ2-1; 10 bases in the junction line up with TRBD2. The CDR3 protein is CASSVSGRTYNEQFF. The DNA sequence reads TGTGCCAGCAGTGTTAGCGGGAGGACTTACAATGAGCAGTTCTTC.